This T cell receptor beta chain was documented in a study of blood T cell repertoires in COVID-19. For the study at large: T cells, B-cell-depleted T cells, or PBMCs provided the cDNA or gDNA that served as material.

As handled by the study authors: Amplification of reference gene primers was used by the study to estimate nucleated cell counts. Clones were sequenced by immunoSEQ multiplex PCR, and TCRdb holds only the in-frame ones, with some missing. For V, J and clone size, that table is used; D and trimming come from the DNA. The sample contains under 200,000 clones, 65% to 85% of which appear only once. This CDR3 is 16 amino acids long. Per the germline V gene, CDR1 is SGDLS and CDR2 is YYNGEE. Germline trimming cut 3 bases from V and 5 bases from J; bases unmatched to any gene: 11. Sequencing input: peripheral blood. The receptor's source is a woman in her thirties with acute or convalescent COVID-19. This chain links TRBV9 with TRBJ2-7; 10 positions match TRBD2. CDR3 residues: CASSDDLAGEHDEQYF. The DNA for the CDR3 is TGTGCCAGCAGCGACGACCTAGCGGGGGAACACGACGAGCAGTACTTC.